Listed below are T cell receptor beta chains from one sample, sequenced in a study of blood T cell repertoires in COVID-19. Profiling relied on immunoSEQ multiplex PCR, and the TCRdb table lists in-frame clones only, not all of them. Among roughly 120,000 clones listed, about 80% were seen once. The sample taken for sequencing was peripheral blood. The receptor set was obtained from a man in his sixties or seventies with active or convalescent COVID-19. CDR3s include the opening cysteine and the closing phenylalanine or tryptophan. D genes are given only for firm matches.

d_gene	v_gene	j_gene	CDR3nt	CDR3aa
TRBD1	TRBV7-9	TRBJ1-2	TGTGCCAGCAGCTTAGTTTGGGACAGGGGGCGGCACGATGGCTACACCTTC	CASSLVWDRGRHDGYTF
TRBD1	TRBV11-2	TRBJ2-7	TGTGCCAGCTCCCCTCACGGACAGGGAGGAAAGTACTTC	CASSPHGQGGKYF
TRBD1	TRBV10-3	TRBJ1-6	TGTGCCATCAGTGACTTCAAGACAGGGGAAACTTCACCCCTCCACTTT	CAISDFKTGETSPLHF
TRBD1	TRBV6-6	TRBJ2-7	TGTGCCAGCAGTGATGGACAGGGCATCTCCTACGAGCAGTACTTC	CASSDGQGISYEQYF
-	TRBV5-6	TRBJ2-7	TGTGCCAGCAGCTTGATCATGGGGCCCCACGAGCAGTACTTC	CASSLIMGPHEQYF
TRBD1	TRBV13	TRBJ1-1	TGTGCCAGCAGCGGAGGCCAGGGGGCCGTACGTGAAGCTTTCTTT	CASSGGQGAVREAFF
-	TRBV6-6	TRBJ1-6	TGTGCCAGCAACGTCGTCGGGGGTGATTCACCCCTCCACTTT	CASNVVGGDSPLHF
-	TRBV5-5	TRBJ1-2	TGTGCCAGCAGCGTACTCGACAGCACGCCTAACTATGGCTACACCTTC	CASSVLDSTPNYGYTF
-	TRBV3-1/TRBV3-2	TRBJ1-2	TGTGCCAGCAGCCAAGTTGCCCCGGTAAACTATGGCTACACCTTC	CASSQVAPVNYGYTF
-	TRBV3-1/TRBV3-2	TRBJ1-1	TGTGCCAGCAGCCCTAAATCGGGAGGCTCTGAAGCTTTCTTT	CASSPKSGGSEAFF
-	TRBV7-2	TRBJ1-1	TGTGCCAGCAGCCCCCGGGTTAGGACAGTGAACACTGAAGCTTTCTTT	CASSPRVRTVNTEAFF
TRBD1	TRBV4-2	TRBJ1-4	TGTGCCAGCAGCCCGGGACAGGGAGAAGGGAAACTGTTTTTT	CASSPGQGEGKLFF
-	TRBV7-2	TRBJ1-5	TGTGCCAGCAGGTCAGGGATTAGCAATCAGCCCCAGCATTTT	CASRSGISNQPQHF
TRBD1	TRBV18	TRBJ1-2	TGTGCCAGCTCACCAGGGATAGGACAGGCTGGATATGGCTACACCTTC	CASSPGIGQAGYGYTF
TRBD1	TRBV29-1	TRBJ2-7	TGCAGCGTTGGGGCCGGGACAGGGGGCACCTACGAGCAGTACTTC	CSVGAGTGGTYEQYF
TRBD1	TRBV10-3	TRBJ2-1	TGTGCCTTCGGACAGGGAAACAATGAGCAGTTCTTC	CAFGQGNNEQFF
-	TRBV3-1/TRBV3-2	TRBJ2-2	TGTGCCAGCAGCCAATACAGAAAGTCCACCGGGGAGCTGTTTTTT	CASSQYRKSTGELFF
-	TRBV30	TRBJ1-1	TGTGCCTGGAGGGCTAGCGGGGGCATCACTGAAGCTTTCTTT	CAWRASGGITEAFF
TRBD1	TRBV6-5	TRBJ2-1	TGTGCCGGAACCGGGACAGGGGTAAATGAGCAGTTCTTC	CAGTGTGVNEQFF
-	TRBV7-2	TRBJ2-2	TGTGCCAGCAGCTTAGAAACAGCTGGGGAGCTGTTTTTT	CASSLETAGELFF
-	TRBV30	TRBJ2-5	TGTGCCTGGAGTATCTTAGAGACCCAGTACTTC	CAWSILETQYF
-	TRBV15	TRBJ1-5	TGTGCCACCAGCAGAGAGATACAGGGTCATCAGCCCCAGCATTTT	CATSREIQGHQPQHF
-	TRBV12-5	TRBJ1-5	TGTGCTAGTGGTTTGGTTCGCGGATTTAATCAGCCCCAGCATTTT	CASGLVRGFNQPQHF
TRBD1	TRBV7-9	TRBJ1-2	TGTGCCAGCAGCTCCAGGACAGGGATCCTTGGCTACACCTTC	CASSSRTGILGYTF